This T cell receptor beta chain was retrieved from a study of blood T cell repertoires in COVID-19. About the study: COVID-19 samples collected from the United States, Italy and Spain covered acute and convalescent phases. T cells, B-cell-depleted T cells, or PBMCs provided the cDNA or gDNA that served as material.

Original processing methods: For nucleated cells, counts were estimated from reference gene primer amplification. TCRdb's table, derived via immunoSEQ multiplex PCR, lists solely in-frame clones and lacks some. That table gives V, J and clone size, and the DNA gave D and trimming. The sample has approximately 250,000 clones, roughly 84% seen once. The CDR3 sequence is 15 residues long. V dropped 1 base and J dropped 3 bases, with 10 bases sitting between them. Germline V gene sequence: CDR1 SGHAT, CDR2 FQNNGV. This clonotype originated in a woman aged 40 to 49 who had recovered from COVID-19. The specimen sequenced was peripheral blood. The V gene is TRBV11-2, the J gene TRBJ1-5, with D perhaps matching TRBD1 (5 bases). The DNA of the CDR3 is TGTGCCAGCAGCTTAGGGGGGGAGGTCAATCAGCCCCAGCATTTT. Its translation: CASSLGGEVNQPQHF.